A single sample is the source of the 10 T cell receptor beta chains below, sequenced in a study of blood T cells in healthy people across ages. Through a sample-barcoded 5' primer and a J-beta primer mix, a second PCR was run for roughly 6 to 12 cycles. TCRdb reanalysed the 5' RACE reads using MiXCR and keeps one entry per CDR3 protein. This sample has some 1.6 million distinct CDR3 sequences, with around 36% found just once. What was sequenced was blood. The receptor source for this set is a woman younger than 45 in good health.

The gene calls are TRBV19 and TRBJ2-3; 7 nucleotides align to TRBD1. Germline lookup yields CDR1 LNHDA and CDR2 SQIVND (reference sequence). V shed 6 bases and J 2 bases; nucleotides not matched to a gene: 8. This CDR3 region has 15 residues. This CDR3 reads CASSIRQGPTDTQYF. CDR3 nucleotides: TGTGCCAGTAGCATCCGACAGGGACCCACAGATACGCAGTATTTT.

CDR3 sequence (DNA): TGCAGTGCTACCCCAAGTACAGGATACAATGAGCAGTTCTTC. This encodes CSATPSTGYNEQFF. The chain links TRBV20-1 to TRBJ2-1; weak D call: TRBD1 (5 bases). The germline V and J ends were trimmed by 4 bases and 4 bases, with 14 bases remaining between them. This CDR3 comprises 14 residues. Germline values: CDR1 DFQATT, CDR2 SNEGSKA (reference sequence).

This chain joins TRBV18 and TRBJ2-1; TRBD1 might be the D (6 bases). V lost 4 bases and J lost 8, with 15 bases in between. CDR3 length equals 14 residues. Germline assignment: CDR1 KGHSH and CDR2 LQKENI. CDR3 region: CASSLSRGSDEQFF. The CDR3, as DNA: TGTGCCAGCTCACTTTCCAGGGGTAGCGATGAGCAGTTCTTC.

The chain employs TRBV5-1 and TRBJ2-3; D might be TRBD1 or TRBD2, each matching 6 bases. In germline, CDR1 is SGHRS, CDR2 YFSETQ. The V and J ends lost 4 bases and 0 bases respectively, with 12 bases between them. CDR3 length equals 15 residues. In nucleotides, the CDR3 is TGCGCCAGCAGCGGCTGGGGGGCTAGCACAGATACGCAGTATTTT. It codes for CASSGWGASTDTQYF.

This clonotype has a handful of counts. This chain joins TRBV11-2 and TRBJ2-4; D is uncertain. The germline gives CDR1 SGHAT, CDR2 FQNNGV. V shed 6 bases and J shed 0 bases, with 12 bases lying between them. The CDR3 is 15 residues long. CDR3 sequence: CASRPITSAKNIQYF. The CDR3 DNA reads as TGTGCCAGCAGGCCTATCACCTCAGCCAAAAACATTCAGTACTTC.

This clonotype came up a few times. The J gene is TRBJ2-3, the V gene TRBV27, with no clear D. This CDR3 is built from 16 residues. Looked up from germline, CDR1 is MNHEY and CDR2 is SMNVEV (reference sequence). The ends were cut back, 6 bases at V and 1 base at J, with 17 bases in the middle. CDR3 residues: CASSSSGVRRTDTQYF. Here the CDR3 DNA reads TGTGCCAGCAGCTCCTCAGGAGTCAGACGCACAGATACGCAGTATTTT.

This clonotype was seen only a few times. J is TRBJ2-6 and V is TRBV27; D gene uncertain. The CDR3 spans 17 residues. Germline assignment: CDR1 MNHEY and CDR2 SMNVEV (reference sequence). The V end lost 4 bases, the J end lost 2 bases, and 15 bases lay between the germline ends. CDR3 sequence: CASSYTPTEAGANVLTF. DNA for the CDR3: TGTGCCAGCAGTTACACCCCAACTGAGGCTGGGGCCAACGTCCTGACTTTC.

This clonotype was seen once. The chain uses TRBV20-1 and TRBJ2-3, with 9 bases identical to TRBD1. The CDR3 loop spans 16 amino acids. Germline CDR1 and CDR2: DFQATT and SNEGSKA (reference sequence). Unmatched junction bases numbered 11, after V lost 3 bases and J lost 4 bases. CDR3 in DNA: TGCAGTGCTAGTCGGGGACAGGGCGTTCAAGCAGATACGCAGTATTTT. Protein: CSASRGQGVQADTQYF.

In this sample, this clonotype turned up a few times. This chain uses TRBV5-1 with TRBJ2-5; 8 bases map to TRBD2. The CDR3 has 16 residues. CDR1 and CDR2 from the germline V gene are SGHRS and YFSETQ. With V trimmed by 0 bases and J by 0 bases, 4 bases remained unmatched. The CDR3 reads CASSLGSGSNQETQYF. CDR3 bases: TGCGCCAGCAGCTTGGGGAGCGGGAGCAACCAAGAGACCCAGTACTTC.

This rearrangement joins TRBV7-2 to TRBJ2-7; the D gene could be TRBD1 or TRBD2 (5 bases each). V was clipped by 6 bases and J by 5 bases, with 17 bases between them. Germline CDR1 and CDR2: SGHTA and FQGNSA. CDR3 size: 14 residues. CDR3 sequence reads: CASRSSWDVHEQYF. The CDR3 DNA is TGTGCCAGCAGGTCCTCTTGGGACGTCCACGAGCAGTACTTC.